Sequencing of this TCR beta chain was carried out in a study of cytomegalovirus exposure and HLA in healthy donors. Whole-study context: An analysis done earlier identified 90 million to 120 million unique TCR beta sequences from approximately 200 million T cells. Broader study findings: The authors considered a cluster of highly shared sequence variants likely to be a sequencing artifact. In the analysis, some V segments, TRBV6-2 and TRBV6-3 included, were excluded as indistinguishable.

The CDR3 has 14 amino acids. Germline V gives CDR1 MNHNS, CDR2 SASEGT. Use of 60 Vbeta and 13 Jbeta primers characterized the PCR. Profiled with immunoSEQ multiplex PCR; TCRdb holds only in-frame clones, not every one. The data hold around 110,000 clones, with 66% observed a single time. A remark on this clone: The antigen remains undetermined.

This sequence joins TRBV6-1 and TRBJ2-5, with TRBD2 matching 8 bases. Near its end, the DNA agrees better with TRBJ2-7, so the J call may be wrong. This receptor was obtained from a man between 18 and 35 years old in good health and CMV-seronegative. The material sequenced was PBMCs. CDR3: CASGARGAGYEQYF. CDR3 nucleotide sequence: TGTGCCAGCGGGGCGCGGGGGGCAGGTTACGAGCAGTACTTC.